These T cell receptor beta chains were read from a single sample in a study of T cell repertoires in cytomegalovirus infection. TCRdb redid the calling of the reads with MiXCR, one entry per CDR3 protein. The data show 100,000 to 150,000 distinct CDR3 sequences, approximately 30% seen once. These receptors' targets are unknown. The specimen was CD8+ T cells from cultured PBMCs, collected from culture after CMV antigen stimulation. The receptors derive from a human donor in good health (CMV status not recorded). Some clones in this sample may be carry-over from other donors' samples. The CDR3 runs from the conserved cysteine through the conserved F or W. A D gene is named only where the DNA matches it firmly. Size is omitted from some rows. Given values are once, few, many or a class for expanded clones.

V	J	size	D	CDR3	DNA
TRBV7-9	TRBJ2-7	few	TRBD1	CASSPHPGTGPHEQYF	TGTGCCAGCAGCCCCCACCCCGGGACAGGGCCCCACGAGCAGTACTTC
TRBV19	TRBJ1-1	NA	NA	CASRIRSMNTEAFF	TGTGCCAGTAGAATACGGTCTATGAACACTGAAGCTTTCTTT
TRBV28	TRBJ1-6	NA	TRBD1	CASSRTGWTGFSSYNSPLHF	TGTGCCAGCAGCCGGACCGGATGGACAGGATTTAGCTCCTATAATTCACCCCTCCACTTT
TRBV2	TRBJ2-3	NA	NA	CASSEGPRGTDTQYF	TGTGCCAGCAGTGAAGGGCCCAGGGGCACAGATACGCAGTATTTT
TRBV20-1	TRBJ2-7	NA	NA	CSAPGLLGNYEQYF	TGCAGTGCTCCGGGACTTCTAGGTAACTACGAGCAGTACTTC
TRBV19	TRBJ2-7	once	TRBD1	CASSPRQGQGYEQYF	TGTGCCAGTAGTCCAAGACAGGGCCAAGGTTACGAGCAGTACTTC
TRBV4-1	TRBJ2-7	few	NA	CASSQPGMEQYF	TGCGCCAGCAGCCAACCGGGCATGGAGCAGTACTTC
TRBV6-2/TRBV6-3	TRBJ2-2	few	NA	CASSSRTANTGELFF	TGTGCCAGCAGTTCGAGGACAGCGAACACCGGGGAGCTGTTTTTT
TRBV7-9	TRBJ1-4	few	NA	CASSQSGNEKLFF	TGTGCCAGCAGCCAGTCGGGGAATGAAAAACTGTTTTTT
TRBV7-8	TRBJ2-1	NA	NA	CASSLARPRDNEQFF	TGTGCCAGCAGCTTAGCGAGGCCACGGGACAATGAGCAGTTCTTC
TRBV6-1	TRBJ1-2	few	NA	CASSYAVWQGRGIGYGYTF	TGTGCCAGCAGTTATGCCGTTTGGCAGGGACGAGGTATAGGCTATGGCTACACCTTC
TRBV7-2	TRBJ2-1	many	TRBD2	CASSFLSGGAYNEQFF	TGTGCCAGCAGCTTCCTTAGCGGGGGGGCGTACAATGAGCAGTTCTTC
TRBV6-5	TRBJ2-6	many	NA	CASSYSSGANVLTF	TGTGCCAGCAGTTACTCATCTGGGGCCAACGTCCTGACTTTC
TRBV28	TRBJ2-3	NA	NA	CATEADTQYF	TGTGCCACCGAAGCAGATACGCAGTATTTT
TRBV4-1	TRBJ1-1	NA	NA	CASSQPGGGPRETEAFF	TGCGCCAGCAGCCAGCCCGGGGGCGGACCACGGGAAACTGAAGCTTTCTTT
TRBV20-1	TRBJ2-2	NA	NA	CSVRGTGELFF	TGCAGTGTTAGGGGAACCGGGGAGCTGTTTTTT
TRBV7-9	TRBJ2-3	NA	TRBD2	CASSSDGLAGGTDTQYF	TGTGCCAGCAGCTCCGATGGACTAGCGGGGGGGACAGATACGCAGTATTTT
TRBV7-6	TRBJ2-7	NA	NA	CASSFVYSYEQYF	TGTGCCAGCAGCTTTGTATACTCCTACGAGCAGTACTTC
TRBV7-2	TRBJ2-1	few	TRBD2	CASSLKGTERGPFIPIYNEQFF	TGTGCCAGCAGCTTAAAGGGGACGGAGCGGGGGCCCTTCATCCCTATCTACAATGAGCAGTTCTTC
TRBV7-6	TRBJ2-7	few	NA	CASSPPSDRDYEQYF	TGTGCCAGCAGCCCCCCCTCAGACAGAGACTACGAGCAGTACTTC
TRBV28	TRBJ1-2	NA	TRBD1	CASRGQGGFGYTF	TGTGCCAGCAGGGGACAGGGGGGGTTTGGCTACACCTTC
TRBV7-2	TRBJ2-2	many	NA	CASSKRGPGNTGELFF	TGTGCCAGCAGCAAAAGAGGGCCAGGGAACACCGGGGAGCTGTTTTTT